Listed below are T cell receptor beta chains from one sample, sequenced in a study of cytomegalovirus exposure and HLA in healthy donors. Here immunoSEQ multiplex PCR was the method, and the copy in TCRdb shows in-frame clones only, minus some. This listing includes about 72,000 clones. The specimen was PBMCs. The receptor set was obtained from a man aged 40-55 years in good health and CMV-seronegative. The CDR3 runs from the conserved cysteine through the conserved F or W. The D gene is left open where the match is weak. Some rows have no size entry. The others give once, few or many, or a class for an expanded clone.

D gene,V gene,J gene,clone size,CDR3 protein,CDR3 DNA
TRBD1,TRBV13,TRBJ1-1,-,CASSLGTGTVNTEAFF,TGTGCCAGCAGCCTGGGGACCGGGACAGTGAACACTGAAGCTTTCTTT
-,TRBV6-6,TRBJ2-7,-,CASRGAEYEQYF,TGTGCCAGCAGAGGGGCGGAGTACGAGCAGTACTTC
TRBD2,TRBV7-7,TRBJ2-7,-,CASSAGLAGTEQYF,TGTGCTAGCAGCGCCGGACTAGCGGGGACGGAGCAGTACTTC
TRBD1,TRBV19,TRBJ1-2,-,CASSQGQGASYGYTF,TGTGCCAGTAGCCAAGGACAGGGGGCATCCTATGGCTACACCTTC
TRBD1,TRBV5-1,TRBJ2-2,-,CASRRSGQDNTGELFF,TGCGCCAGCAGGAGGTCTGGACAGGACAACACCGGGGAGCTGTTTTTT
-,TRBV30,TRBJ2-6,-,CATQGVLSGANVLTF,TGTGCCACACAGGGAGTTCTCTCTGGGGCCAACGTCCTGACTTTC
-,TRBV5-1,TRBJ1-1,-,CASSLRTGQRNTEAFF,TGCGCCAGCAGCTTGAGAACAGGCCAAAGGAACACTGAAGCTTTCTTT
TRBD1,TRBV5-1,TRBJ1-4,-,CASSLAGDRGGEKLFF,TGCGCCAGCAGCTTGGCAGGGGACAGGGGTGGAGAAAAACTGTTTTTT
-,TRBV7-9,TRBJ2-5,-,CASSEGTQYF,TGTGCCAGTAGCGAGGGGACCCAGTACTTC
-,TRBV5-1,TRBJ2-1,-,CASRVNAGNEQFF,TGCGCCAGCAGGGTTAATGCGGGCAATGAGCAGTTCTTC
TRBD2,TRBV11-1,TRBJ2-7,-,CASSLSGGTAYEQYF,TGTGCCAGCAGCCTTAGCGGGGGGACCGCCTACGAGCAGTACTTC
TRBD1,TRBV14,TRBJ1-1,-,CASRQQGANTEAFF,TGTGCCAGCAGACAACAGGGGGCGAACACTGAAGCTTTCTTT
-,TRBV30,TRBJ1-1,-,CAWSMHRENTEAFF,TGTGCCTGGAGTATGCACAGGGAGAACACTGAAGCTTTCTTT
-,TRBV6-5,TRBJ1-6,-,CASSYLGTRLNSPLHF,TGTGCCAGCAGTTATTTGGGCACACGGCTAAATTCACCCCTCCACTTT
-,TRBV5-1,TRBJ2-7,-,CASSPVGTGGAYEQYF,TGCGCCAGCAGCCCGGTGGGTACGGGGGGCGCCTACGAGCAGTACTTC
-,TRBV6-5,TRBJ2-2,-,CASSYSWTGGTGELFF,TGTGCCAGCAGTTACAGTTGGACAGGAGGGACCGGGGAGCTGTTTTTT
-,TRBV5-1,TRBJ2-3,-,CASSWDFRGDTQYF,TGCGCCAGCAGCTGGGACTTTAGGGGAGATACGCAGTATTTT
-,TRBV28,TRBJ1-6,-,CASSPRQTSPLHF,TGTGCCAGCAGTCCGAGACAGACTTCACCCCTCCACTTT
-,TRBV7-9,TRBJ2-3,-,CASTRGASHADTQYF,TGTGCCAGCACCAGGGGGGCTAGTCATGCAGATACGCAGTATTTT
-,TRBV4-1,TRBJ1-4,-,CASSLKPTGHSNEKLFF,TGCGCCAGCAGCCTGAAGCCTACGGGACACTCTAATGAAAAACTGTTTTTT
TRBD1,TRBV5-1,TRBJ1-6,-,CASSLQGLNSPLHF,TGCGCCAGCAGCTTACAGGGGCTCAATTCACCCCTCCACTTT
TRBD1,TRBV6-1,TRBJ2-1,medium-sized,CASSGDRGDEQFF,TGTGCCAGCAGTGGGGACAGGGGCGATGAGCAGTTCTTC
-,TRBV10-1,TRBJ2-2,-,CASSAGTGELFF,TGCGCCAGCAGTGCAGGTACCGGGGAGCTGTTTTTT
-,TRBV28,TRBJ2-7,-,CASSSTAQTYEQYF,TGTGCCAGCAGTTCGACAGCGCAAACCTACGAGCAGTACTTC
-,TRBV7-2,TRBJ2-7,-,CASSPGTGYEQYF,TGTGCCAGCAGCCCAGGTACAGGCTACGAGCAGTACTTC
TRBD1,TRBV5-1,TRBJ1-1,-,CASSWRGQGNTEAFF,TGCGCCAGCAGCTGGAGGGGACAGGGAAACACTGAAGCTTTCTTT
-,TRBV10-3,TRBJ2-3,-,CAIRGEDSTFTDTQYF,TGTGCCATCAGGGGGGAGGATTCGACATTCACAGATACGCAGTATTTT
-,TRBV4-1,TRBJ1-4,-,CASSQEGAQTFGKLFF,TGCGCCAGCAGCCAAGAGGGAGCACAGACTTTTGGAAAACTGTTTTTT
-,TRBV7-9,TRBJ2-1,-,CASSPTGNEQFF,TGTGCCAGCAGCCCGACAGGCAATGAGCAGTTCTTC
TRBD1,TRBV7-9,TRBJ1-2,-,CASSSRDRSGYGYTF,TGTGCCAGCAGCTCCCGGGACAGGAGTGGCTATGGCTACACCTTC
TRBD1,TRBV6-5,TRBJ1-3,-,CASSYDRGGNTIYF,TGTGCCAGCAGTTATGACAGGGGCGGAAACACCATATATTTT
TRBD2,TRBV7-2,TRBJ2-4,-,CASSPAGGSGGPSIF,TGTGCCAGCAGCCCGGCGGGGGGTAGCGGGGGCCCCTCCATCTTC
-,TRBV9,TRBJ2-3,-,CASSVRGDPDTQYF,TGTGCCAGCAGCGTCAGGGGGGACCCAGATACGCAGTATTTT
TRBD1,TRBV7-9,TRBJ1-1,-,CASSLSGGTEAFF,TGTGCCAGCAGCTTATCAGGGGGCACTGAAGCTTTCTTT
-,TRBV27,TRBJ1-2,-,CASSLYSGRESGYTF,TGTGCCAGCAGTTTATACTCGGGCAGGGAAAGCGGCTACACCTTC
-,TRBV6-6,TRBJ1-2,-,CASRGTGDNYGYTF,TGTGCCAGCAGGGGGACGGGGGACAACTATGGCTACACCTTC
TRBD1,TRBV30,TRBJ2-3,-,CAWSGGTGLADTQYF,TGTGCCTGGAGTGGAGGGACAGGTCTCGCAGATACGCAGTATTTT
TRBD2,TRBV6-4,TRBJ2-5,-,CASSPSGGAQETQYF,TGTGCCAGCAGCCCTAGCGGGGGGGCCCAAGAGACCCAGTACTTC
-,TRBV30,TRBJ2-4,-,CAWSSSEGGTIYENIQYF,TGTGCCTGGAGTAGTAGTGAGGGGGGGACGATCTACGAAAACATTCAGTACTTC
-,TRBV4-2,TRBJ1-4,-,CASSQRMQGGNEKLFF,TGTGCCAGCAGCCAAAGGATGCAGGGAGGGAATGAAAAACTGTTTTTT
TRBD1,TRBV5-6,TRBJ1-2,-,CASSSTGQGNYGYTF,TGTGCCAGCAGCTCAACGGGACAGGGGAACTATGGCTACACCTTC
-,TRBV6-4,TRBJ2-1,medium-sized,CASSDSSNNEQFF,TGTGCCAGCAGTGACTCGAGTAACAATGAGCAGTTCTTC
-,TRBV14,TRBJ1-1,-,CASSLQGNTEAFF,TGTGCCAGCAGCCTACAGGGGAACACTGAAGCTTTCTTT
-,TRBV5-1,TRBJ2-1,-,CASSPDNLLTGWQFF,TGCGCCAGCAGCCCGGACAACCTATTAACAGGGTGGCAGTTCTTC
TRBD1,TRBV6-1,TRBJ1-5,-,CATQGTANQPQHF,TGTGCCACTCAAGGGACAGCAAATCAGCCCCAGCATTTT
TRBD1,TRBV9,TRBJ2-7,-,CASSVATGAPYEQYF,TGTGCCAGCAGCGTAGCTACAGGGGCCCCCTACGAGCAGTACTTC
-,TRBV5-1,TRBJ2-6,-,CASSRDTSSGANVLTF,TGCGCCAGCAGCCGGGACACGTCCTCTGGGGCCAACGTCCTGACTTTC
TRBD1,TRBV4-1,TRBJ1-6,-,CASRPGTGNNSPLHF,TGCGCCAGCAGGCCCGGGACAGGGAATAATTCACCCCTCCACTTT
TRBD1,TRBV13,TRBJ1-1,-,CASSTRTGWATGAEAFF,TGTGCCAGCAGCACCCGGACAGGGTGGGCCACGGGGGCTGAAGCTTTCTTT
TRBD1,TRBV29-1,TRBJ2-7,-,CSVKPRQGHEQYF,TGCAGCGTCAAACCCCGACAGGGCCACGAGCAGTACTTC
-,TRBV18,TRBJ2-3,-,CASSLTRQYDTQYF,TGTGCCAGCTCACTAACTAGGCAGTATGATACGCAGTATTTT
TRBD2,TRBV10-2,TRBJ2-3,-,CASSLRGVGTDTQYF,TGCGCCAGCAGTTTGCGGGGGGTGGGCACAGATACGCAGTATTTT
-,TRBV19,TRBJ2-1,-,CASSILVSPQFF,TGTGCCAGTAGTATTTTGGTGAGTCCGCAGTTCTTC
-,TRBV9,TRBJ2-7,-,CASSVGQDSAYEQYF,TGTGCCAGCAGCGTAGGACAGGACAGTGCCTACGAGCAGTACTTC
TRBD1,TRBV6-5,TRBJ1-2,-,CASSLGTVYGYTF,TGTGCCAGCAGTTTGGGGACAGTCTATGGCTACACCTTC
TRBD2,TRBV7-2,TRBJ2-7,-,CASSVSGGLSYEQYF,TGTGCCAGCAGCGTTAGCGGGGGCCTCTCCTACGAGCAGTACTTC
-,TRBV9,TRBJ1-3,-,CASSRGQRNSGNTIYF,TGTGCCAGCAGTCGCGGACAGCGAAACTCTGGAAACACCATATATTTT
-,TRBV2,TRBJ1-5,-,CASSPTPYSNQPQHF,TGTGCCAGCAGTCCGACACCCTATAGCAATCAGCCCCAGCATTTT